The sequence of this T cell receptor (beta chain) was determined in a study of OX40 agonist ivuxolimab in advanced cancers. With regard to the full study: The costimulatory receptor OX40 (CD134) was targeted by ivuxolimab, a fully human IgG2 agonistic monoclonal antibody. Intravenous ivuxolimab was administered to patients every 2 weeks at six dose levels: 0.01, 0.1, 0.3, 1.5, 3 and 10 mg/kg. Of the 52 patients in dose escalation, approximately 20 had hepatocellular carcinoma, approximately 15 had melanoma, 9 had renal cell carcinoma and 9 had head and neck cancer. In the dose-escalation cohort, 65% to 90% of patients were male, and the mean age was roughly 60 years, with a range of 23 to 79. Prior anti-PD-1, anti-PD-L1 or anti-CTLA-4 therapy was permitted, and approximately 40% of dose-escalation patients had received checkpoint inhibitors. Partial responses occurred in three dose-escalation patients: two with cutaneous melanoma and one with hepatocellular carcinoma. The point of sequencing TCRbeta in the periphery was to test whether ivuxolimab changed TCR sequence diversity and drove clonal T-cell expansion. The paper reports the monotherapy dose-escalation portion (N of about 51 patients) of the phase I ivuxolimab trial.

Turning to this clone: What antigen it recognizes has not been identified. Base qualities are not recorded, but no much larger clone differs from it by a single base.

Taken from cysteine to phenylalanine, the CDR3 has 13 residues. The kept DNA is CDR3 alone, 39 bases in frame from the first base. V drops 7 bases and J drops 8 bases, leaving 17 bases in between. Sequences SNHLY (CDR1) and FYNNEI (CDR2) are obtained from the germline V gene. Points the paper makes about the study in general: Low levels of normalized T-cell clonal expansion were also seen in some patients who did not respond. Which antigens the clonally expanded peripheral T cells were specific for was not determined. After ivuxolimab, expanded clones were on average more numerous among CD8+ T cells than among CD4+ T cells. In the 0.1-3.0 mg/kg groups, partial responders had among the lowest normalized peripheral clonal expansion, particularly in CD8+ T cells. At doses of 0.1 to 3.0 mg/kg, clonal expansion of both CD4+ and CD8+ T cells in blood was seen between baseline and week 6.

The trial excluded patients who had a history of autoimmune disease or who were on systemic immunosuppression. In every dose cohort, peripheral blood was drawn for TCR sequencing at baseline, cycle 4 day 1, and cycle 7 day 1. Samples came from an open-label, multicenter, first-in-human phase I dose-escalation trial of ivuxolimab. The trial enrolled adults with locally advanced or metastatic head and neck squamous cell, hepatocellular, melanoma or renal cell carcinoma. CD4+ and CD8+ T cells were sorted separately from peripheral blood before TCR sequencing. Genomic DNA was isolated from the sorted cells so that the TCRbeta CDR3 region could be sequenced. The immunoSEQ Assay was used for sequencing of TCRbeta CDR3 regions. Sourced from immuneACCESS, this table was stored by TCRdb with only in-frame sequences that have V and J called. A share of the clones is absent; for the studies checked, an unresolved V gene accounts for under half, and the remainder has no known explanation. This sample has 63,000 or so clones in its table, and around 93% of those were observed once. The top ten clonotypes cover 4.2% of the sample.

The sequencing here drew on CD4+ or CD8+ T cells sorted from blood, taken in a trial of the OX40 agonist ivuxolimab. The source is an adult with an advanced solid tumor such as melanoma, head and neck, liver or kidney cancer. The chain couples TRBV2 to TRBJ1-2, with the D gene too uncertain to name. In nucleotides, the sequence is TGTGCCAGCACCTTAGGGCCTCACGTAGGCTACACCTTC. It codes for CASTLGPHVGYTF.